The 27 T cell receptor beta chains given below trace back to one sample, sequenced in a study of T cells in Graves' hyperthyroidism and ophthalmopathy. Researchers took RNA transcripts and amplified the TCR beta CDR3 regions from them. The TCR CDR3 was amplified in a first-round RT-PCR using the HTBI primer set. One entry per CDR3 protein, called by TCRdb with MiXCR from the multiplex PCR reads. This sample yields 200,000 to 250,000 distinct CDR3 sequences, of which approximately 24% are seen a single time; approximately 35% belongs to the top ten. Sequencing was carried out using blood. These receptor sequences come from a woman in her thirties or forties with Graves' ophthalmopathy.

This clonotype was observed many times. J is TRBJ1-1 and V is TRBV7-9, with a tentative D call TRBD1 (5 bases). The V gene lost 11 bases and the J gene lost 0 bases, with 13 bases spanning the gap. Per the germline V gene, CDR1 is SEHNR and CDR2 is FQNEAQ (reference sequence). The CDR3 loop spans 13 amino acids. CDR3 sequence: CAGTRDLNTEAFF. The CDR3 region has the DNA TGTGCCGGGACGAGGGACCTGAACACTGAAGCTTTCTTT.

The rearrangement uses TRBV4-2 and TRBJ2-7; no clear D gene. The ends were cut back, 4 bases at V and 0 bases at J, with 16 bases in the middle. CDR3 length: 16 residues. The germline gives CDR1 LGHNA, CDR2 YNFKEQ. The CDR3 DNA reads TGTGCCAGCAGCCCTCCTAGGCGGCGACACTCCTACGAGCAGTACTTC. This gives the protein CASSPPRRRHSYEQYF.

This clonotype occurred many times. The gene calls are TRBV19 and TRBJ2-2; either TRBD1 or TRBD2 may supply D (6 bases each). V was shortened by 7 bases and J by 4 bases, with 19 bases between the two germline ends. Germline V gives CDR1 LNHDA, CDR2 SQIVND (reference sequence). This CDR3 spans 16 amino acids. As DNA, the CDR3 is TGTGCCAGTACCTCCCCCGGGGGCAGTTTCACCGGGGAGCTGTTTTTT. Translating gives CASTSPGGSFTGELFF.

This clonotype was seen at least ten times. The chain has TRBV7-2 and TRBJ2-7; 9 nucleotides match TRBD1. The germline V gene has CDR1 SGHTA and CDR2 FQGNSA. The trim removed 7 bases at V and 6 bases at J, leaving 10 bases unmatched. The CDR3 extends over 14 amino acids. The CDR3 region has the DNA TGTGCCAGCATCCGACGGACAGGGGAAGGCGAGCAGTACTTC. This translates into CASIRRTGEGEQYF.

The chain carries TRBV3-1 and TRBJ1-1; weak D call: TRBD1 (6 bases). The V gene's germline CDR1 is LGHDT and CDR2 YNNKEL (reference sequence). V lost 10 bases and J 8 bases, leaving 23 bases between the germline ends. The CDR3 spans 14 residues. The CDR3: CATSGSRDKKEAFF. CDR3 DNA: TGTGCCACCAGTGGAAGCCGGGACAAGAAAGAAGCTTTCTTT.

This clonotype was counted at least ten times. The chain combines TRBV29-1 with TRBJ2-7; D is possibly TRBD1 (5 bases). V dropped 4 bases and J dropped 3 bases, with 7 bases sitting between them. CDR3 length equals 11 residues. Germline V gene data show CDR1 as SQVTM and CDR2 as ANQGSEA. The CDR3 sequence is CSVVQGYEQYF. As DNA, the CDR3 is TGCAGCGTTGTTCAGGGCTACGAGCAGTACTTC.

This clonotype was recorded many times. The CDR3: CACTGGYEQYF. As DNA, the CDR3 is TGTGCCTGCACAGGGGGCTACGAGCAGTACTTC. This chain connects TRBV30 to TRBJ2-7, with 8 bases identical to TRBD1. Looked up from germline, CDR1 is GTSNPN and CDR2 is SVGIG (reference sequence). The CDR3 loop spans 11 amino acids. V was pared by 6 bases and J by 3 bases, with 1 base of the junction left unmatched.

In this sample, this clonotype is medium-sized. This sequence joins TRBV12-3 or TRBV12-4 and TRBJ2-5, with TRBD1 identical over 7 bases. Unmatched junction bases numbered 2, after V lost 3 bases and J lost 4 bases. The CDR3 loop spans 13 amino acids. The CDR3 nucleotides read TGTGCCAGCAGTTTCAGGGGGTTAGAGACCCAGTACTTC. Its translation: CASSFRGLETQYF.

This chain uses TRBV20-1 with TRBJ1-6; D uncertain. There are 13 residues in the CDR3. Germline lookup yields CDR1 DFQATT and CDR2 SNEGSKA (reference sequence). Trimming shortened V by 3 bases and J by 6 bases, and 9 bases separated the two germline ends. The CDR3 nucleotides are TGCAGTGCTAGTGTACAGTTTAATTCACCCCTCCACTTT. Encoded protein: CSASVQFNSPLHF.

This clonotype was observed many times. This chain connects TRBV6-5 to TRBJ1-1, with D perhaps matching TRBD1 (5 bases). Germline CDR1 is MNHEY and CDR2 is SVGAGI. V shed 4 bases and J shed 6 bases, with 18 bases lying between them. The CDR3 spans 15 residues. The CDR3 reads CASSSVDSLGPEAFF. The CDR3 bases are TGTGCCAGCAGTTCCGTTGACAGCCTCGGCCCTGAAGCTTTCTTT.

There are many counts of this clonotype. The genes are TRBV15 and TRBJ2-7; D may be TRBD2 (5 bases). CDR3 length equals 15 residues. In germline, CDR1 is LNHNV, CDR2 YYDKDF (reference sequence). The ends were cut back, 0 bases at V and 7 bases at J, with 16 bases in the middle. The CDR3 is CATSRDLDYPLEQYF. CDR3 bases: TGTGCCACCAGCAGAGATCTCGACTATCCCTTGGAGCAGTACTTC.

Note on this clonotype: Being one base from a much bigger clone, this may be a read error. V usage is TRBV27 and J usage is TRBJ2-4, with D uncertain. Germline V gives CDR1 MNHEY, CDR2 SMNVEV (reference sequence). This CDR3 comprises 15 residues. Here the CDR3 DNA reads TGTGCCAGCAGTTCCCCTCGGATTGCCAAACACATTCAGTACTTC. This encodes CASSSPRIAKHIQYF.

In its sample, this clonotype was seen many times. The chain couples TRBV29-1 to TRBJ2-7, with D unresolved. CDR1 SQVTM and CDR2 ANQGSEA come from the germline V gene. The CDR3 is made up of 11 amino acids. Trimming took 4 bases from V and 2 from J, leaving 6 bases between them. The CDR3 DNA follows: TGCAGCGTTGTTGGCGCCTACGAGCAGTACTTC. Protein product: CSVVGAYEQYF.

The sample holds a few counts of this clonotype. The chain couples TRBV4-1 to TRBJ1-5, with 10 bases that match TRBD1. V trimming: 0 bases; J trimming: 2 bases; junction bases outside the gene matches: 4. Germline V gene sequence: CDR1 MGHRA, CDR2 YSYEKL. This CDR3 has 17 amino acids. The CDR3 DNA follows: TGCGCCAGCAGCCAAGAGGGACAGGGGATCGGCAATCAGCCCCAGCATTTT. This encodes CASSQEGQGIGNQPQHF.

This clonotype was counted many times. The gene calls are TRBV7-9 and TRBJ2-2; no clear D gene. With 4 bases removed from V and 6 bases from J, the gap between germline ends came to 6 bases. The CDR3 runs 12 residues. CDR1 and CDR2 from the germline V gene are SEHNR and FQNEAQ (reference sequence). As DNA, the CDR3 is TGTGCCAGCAGCTGGGGTGCCGGGGAGCTGTTTTTT. Protein: CASSWGAGELFF.

The chain links TRBV9 to TRBJ2-7; TRBD2 aligns across 8 bases. The CDR3 totals 12 residues. Looked up from germline, CDR1 is SGDLS and CDR2 is YYNGEE. Trimming took 4 bases from V and 10 from J; bases not matched to a gene: 7. The CDR3 DNA follows: TGTGCCAGCAGCCCAGCCGGGGGGGAACAGTACTTC. It specifies CASSPAGGEQYF.

The genes are TRBV6-1 and TRBJ1-1; D unclear. The V gene lost 6 bases and the J gene lost 3 bases, with 14 bases spanning the gap. CDR3 length: 14 residues. The V gene's germline CDR1 is MNHNS and CDR2 SASEGT. CDR3 residues: CASRELGMDTEAFF. The CDR3 coding sequence is TGTGCCAGCAGGGAATTGGGTATGGACACTGAAGCTTTCTTT.

At least ten counts were recorded for this clonotype. The rearrangement joins TRBV12-3 or TRBV12-4 to TRBJ2-7; D remains unclear. The CDR3 consists of 13 residues. Trimming took off 3 bases at V and 3 bases at J, with 9 bases between the two ends. DNA for the CDR3: TGTGCCAGCAGTTTTCTTTCGATCTACGAGCAGTACTTC. It yields the protein CASSFLSIYEQYF.

This clonotype was picked up many times. The chain couples TRBV6-5 to TRBJ1-3; D is ambiguous. V was clipped by 7 bases and J by 1 base, with 11 bases between them. CDR1 is MNHEY and CDR2 is SVGAGI in the germline V gene. The CDR3 loop spans 14 amino acids. The CDR3 nucleotides read TGTGCCAGCAAGGGCAGAAATTCTGGAAACACCATATATTTT. The encoded protein is CASKGRNSGNTIYF.

This clonotype was seen only a few times. The chain is built from TRBV2 and TRBJ1-1; D is undetermined. This CDR3 contains 14 residues. Germline V gene sequence: CDR1 SNHLY, CDR2 FYNNEI. With 4 bases removed from V and 0 bases from J, the gap between germline ends came to 9 bases. This CDR3 reads CASSGIILNTEAFF. CDR3 sequence (DNA): TGTGCCAGCAGTGGTATTATCCTGAACACTGAAGCTTTCTTT. The full variable domain, in which reference TRBV2 and TRBJ1-1 provide the parts outside the CDR3, is EPEVTQTPSHQVTQMGQEVILRCVPISNHLYFYWYRQILGQKVEFLVSFYNNEISEKSEIFDDQFSVERPDGSNFTLKIRSTKLEDSAMYFCASSGIILNTEAFFGQGTRLTVV.

This clonotype was detected only a few times. One end of the junction is discordant with germline, which a read error may explain. The chain carries TRBV4-1 and TRBJ1-5; weak D call: TRBD1 (6 bases). The CDR3 length is 17 residues. Germline V gene lookup returns CDR1 MGHRA and CDR2 YSYEKL. The CDR3 region is CASIQDPGQRSNQPQHF. CDR3 DNA sequence: TGCGCCAGCATCCAAGACCCGGGACAACGTAGCAATCAGCCCCAGCATTTT.

The rearrangement uses TRBV28 and TRBJ2-6, with D tentatively TRBD1 (5 bases). The ends were cut back, 2 bases at V and 0 bases at J, with 14 bases in the middle. Germline assignment: CDR1 MDHEN and CDR2 SYDVKM. This CDR3 spans 18 amino acids. Written as DNA, the CDR3 is TGTGCCAGCAGTTTAAGAACAGGCCTCTCCTCTGGGGCCAACGTCCTGACTTTC. It yields the protein CASSLRTGLSSGANVLTF.

This clonotype has at least ten counts. Written as DNA, the CDR3 is TGTGCCTGGACCCCGGGACGGACTGAAGCTTTCTTT. This sequence encodes CAWTPGRTEAFF. The genes are TRBV30 and TRBJ1-1; TRBD1 might be the D (5 bases). The germline V gene has CDR1 GTSNPN and CDR2 SVGIG (reference sequence). The CDR3 runs 12 residues. V was shortened by 4 bases and J by 5 bases, with 11 bases between the two germline ends.

There are many counts of this clonotype. The gene calls are TRBV12-3 or TRBV12-4 and TRBJ2-1; no reliable D call. V shed 6 bases and J shed 0 bases, with 9 bases lying between them. The CDR3 length is 14 residues. CDR3 in amino acids: CASSFGSSYNEQFF. CDR3 sequence (DNA): TGTGCCAGCAGCTTTGGAAGCTCCTACAATGAGCAGTTCTTC.

This clonotype was seen more than once but under ten times. This chain uses TRBV18 with TRBJ2-6, with a possible D match to TRBD2 (7 bases). Germline CDR1 reads KGHSH; CDR2 reads LQKENI. There are 18 residues in the CDR3. V gave up 3 bases and J gave up 0 bases, with 15 bases separating them. The CDR3 loop reads CASSPFGGRPSGANVLTF. The CDR3 coding sequence is TGTGCCAGCTCACCCTTCGGGGGGCGCCCCTCTGGGGCCAACGTCCTGACTTTC.

V is TRBV6-5 and J is TRBJ1-2, with 8 bases identical to TRBD1. This CDR3 contains 15 residues. The trim removed 5 bases at V and 1 base at J, leaving 6 bases unmatched. Germline V gene data show CDR1 as MNHEY and CDR2 as SVGAGI. In DNA form, the CDR3 reads TGTGCCAGCAGTCCGAACGGACAGGGTAACTATGGCTACACCTTC. Translation: CASSPNGQGNYGYTF.

This clonotype was counted ten times or more. J is TRBJ2-7 and V is TRBV20-1; 9 positions match TRBD1. V gave up 0 bases and J gave up 4 bases; unmatched junction bases: 10. This CDR3 region has 16 residues. Germline V lookup: CDR1 DFQATT, CDR2 SNEGSKA (reference sequence). The CDR3 DNA is TGCAGTGCTAGAGATCGGTGGCGGGACAGGGAGTACGAGCAGTACTTC. This sequence encodes CSARDRWRDREYEQYF.